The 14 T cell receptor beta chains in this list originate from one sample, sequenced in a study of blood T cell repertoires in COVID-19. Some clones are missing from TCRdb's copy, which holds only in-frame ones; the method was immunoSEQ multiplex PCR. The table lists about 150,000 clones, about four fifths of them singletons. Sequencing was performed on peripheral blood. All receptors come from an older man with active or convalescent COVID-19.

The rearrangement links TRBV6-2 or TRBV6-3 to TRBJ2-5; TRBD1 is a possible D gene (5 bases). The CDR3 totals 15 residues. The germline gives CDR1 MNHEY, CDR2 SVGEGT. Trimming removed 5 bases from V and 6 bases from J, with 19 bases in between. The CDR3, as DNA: TGTGCCAGCAGTACTTTTAGCTGGACAACGCAGACCCAGTACTTC. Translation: CASSTFSWTTQTQYF.

The CDR3 nucleotides are TGTGCCAGCAGTAACACGGGGCTGAGGGAGGCCCAGTACTTC. It translates to CASSNTGLREAQYF. The chain joins TRBV6-6 to TRBJ2-5, with D perhaps matching TRBD2 (6 bases). Per the germline V gene, CDR1 is MNHNY and CDR2 is SVGAGI (reference sequence). CDR3 size: 14 residues. Trimming pared 5 bases from V and 9 bases from J, leaving 19 bases between.

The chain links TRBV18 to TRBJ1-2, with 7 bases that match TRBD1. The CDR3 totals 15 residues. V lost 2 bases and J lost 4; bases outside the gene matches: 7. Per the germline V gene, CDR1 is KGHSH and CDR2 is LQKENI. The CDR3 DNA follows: TGTGCCAGCTCACCAGGGACAGCCCGCCCCTATGGCTACACCTTC. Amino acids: CASSPGTARPYGYTF.

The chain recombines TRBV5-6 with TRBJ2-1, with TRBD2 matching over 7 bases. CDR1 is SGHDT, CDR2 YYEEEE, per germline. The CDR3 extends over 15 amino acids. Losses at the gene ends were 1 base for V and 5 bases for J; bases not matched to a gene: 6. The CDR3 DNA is TGTGCCAGCAGCTTGCCAGCGGGGCGGGACAATGAGCAGTTCTTC. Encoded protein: CASSLPAGRDNEQFF.

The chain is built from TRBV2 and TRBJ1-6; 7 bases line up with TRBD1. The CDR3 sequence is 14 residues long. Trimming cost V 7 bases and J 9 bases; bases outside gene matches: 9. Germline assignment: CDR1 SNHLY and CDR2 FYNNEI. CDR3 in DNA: TGTGCCAGCAAACAGACAGGGAGTACTTCACCCCTCCACTTT. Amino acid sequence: CASKQTGSTSPLHF.

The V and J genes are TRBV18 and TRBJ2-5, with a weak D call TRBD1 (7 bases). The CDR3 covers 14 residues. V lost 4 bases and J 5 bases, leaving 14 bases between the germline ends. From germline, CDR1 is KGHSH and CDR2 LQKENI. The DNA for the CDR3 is TGTGCCAGCTCACGGCGGGACAGTGTCGAGACCCAGTACTTC. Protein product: CASSRRDSVETQYF. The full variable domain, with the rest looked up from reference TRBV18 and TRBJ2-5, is NAGVMQNPRHLVRRRGQEARLRCSPMKGHSHVYWYRQLPEEGLKFMVYLQKENIIDESGMPKERFSAEFPKEGPSILRIQQVVRGDSAAYFCASSRRDSVETQYFGPGTRLLVL.

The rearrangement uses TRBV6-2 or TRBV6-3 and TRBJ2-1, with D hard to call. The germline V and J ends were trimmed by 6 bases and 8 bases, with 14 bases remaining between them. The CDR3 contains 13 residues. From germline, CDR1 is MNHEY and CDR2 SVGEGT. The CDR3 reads CASSLQPGYEQFF. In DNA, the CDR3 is TGTGCCAGCAGCCTCCAACCAGGTTATGAGCAGTTCTTC.

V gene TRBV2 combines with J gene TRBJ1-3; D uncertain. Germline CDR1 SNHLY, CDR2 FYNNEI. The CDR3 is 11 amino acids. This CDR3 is CVTSSGNTIYF. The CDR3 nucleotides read TGTGTGACTTCCTCGGGAAACACCATATATTTT.

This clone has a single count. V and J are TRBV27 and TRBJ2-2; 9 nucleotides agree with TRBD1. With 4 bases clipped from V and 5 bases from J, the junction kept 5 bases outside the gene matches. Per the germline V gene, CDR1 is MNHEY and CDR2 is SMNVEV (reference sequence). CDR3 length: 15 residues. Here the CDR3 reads CASSSRQGGTGELFF. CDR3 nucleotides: TGTGCCAGCAGTTCCCGACAGGGGGGTACCGGGGAGCTGTTTTTT.

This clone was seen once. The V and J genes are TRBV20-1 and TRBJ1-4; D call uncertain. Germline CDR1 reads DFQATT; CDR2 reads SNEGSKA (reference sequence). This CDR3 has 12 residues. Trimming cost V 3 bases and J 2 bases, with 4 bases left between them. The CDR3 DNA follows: TGCAGTGCTAGTCAGACTAATGAAAAACTGTTTTTT. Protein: CSASQTNEKLFF.

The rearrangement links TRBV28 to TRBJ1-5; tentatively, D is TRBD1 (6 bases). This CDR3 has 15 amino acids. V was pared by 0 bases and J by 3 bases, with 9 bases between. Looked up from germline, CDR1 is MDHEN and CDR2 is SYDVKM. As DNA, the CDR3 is TGTGCCAGCAGTTTATGGACAGGTGTCAATCAGCCCCAGCATTTT. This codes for CASSLWTGVNQPQHF.

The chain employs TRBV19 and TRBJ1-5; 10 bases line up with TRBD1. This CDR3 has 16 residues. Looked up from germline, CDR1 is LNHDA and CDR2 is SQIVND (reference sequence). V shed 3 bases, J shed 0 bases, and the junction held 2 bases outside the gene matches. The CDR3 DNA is TGTGCCAGTAGTATTGGGACAGGGGTTAGCAATCAGCCCCAGCATTTT. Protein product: CASSIGTGVSNQPQHF. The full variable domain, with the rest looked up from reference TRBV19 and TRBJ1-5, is DGGITQSPKYLFRKEGQNVTLSCEQNLNHDAMYWYRQDPGQGLRLIYYSQIVNDFQKGDIAEGYSVSREKKESFPLTVTSAQKNPTAFYLCASSIGTGVSNQPQHFGDGTRLSIL.

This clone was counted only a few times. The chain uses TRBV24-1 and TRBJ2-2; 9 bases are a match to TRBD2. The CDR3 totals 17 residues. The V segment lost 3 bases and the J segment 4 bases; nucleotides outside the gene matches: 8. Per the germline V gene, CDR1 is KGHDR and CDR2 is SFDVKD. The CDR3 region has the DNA TGTGCCACCAGTGATAGGGGGACTAGCATTCTCACCGGGGAGCTGTTTTTT. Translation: CATSDRGTSILTGELFF.

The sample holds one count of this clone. CDR3 DNA sequence: TGCGCCAGCAGCCCTGGACTAGCGGGAGGGCCGACAGATACGCAGTATTTT. Amino acids: CASSPGLAGGPTDTQYF. This rearrangement joins TRBV4-3 to TRBJ2-3; TRBD2 aligns across 15 bases. V lost 4 bases to trimming and J lost 3 bases; unmatched junction nucleotides: 5. CDR1 and CDR2 from the germline V gene are LGHNA and YSLEER. The CDR3 extends over 17 amino acids.